This T cell receptor beta chain was recorded in a study of cytomegalovirus exposure and HLA in healthy donors. Study as a whole: The study's early data release held about 77 million unique TCRs from HLA-typed donors. Whole-study findings and limits: The classifier reportedly diagnosed cytomegalovirus status with high sensitivity and specificity.

Healthy bone marrow donors supplied every sample. These donors counted as nominally healthy when sampled, but unrecorded immune exposures were likely. Notes on this clone: Antigen unknown.

CDR3 length: 16 residues. V gave up 5 bases and J gave up 5 bases, with 19 bases separating them. Looked up from germline, CDR1 is MNHEY and CDR2 is SMNVEV (reference sequence). It was with 60 Vbeta and 13 Jbeta primers that the PCR ran. TCRdb's table, derived via immunoSEQ multiplex PCR, lists solely in-frame clones and lacks some. Of about 82,000 clones in the sample, less than 80% are singletons; the top ten hold 13%. V is TRBV27 and J is TRBJ1-5; D gene uncertain. Sequenced sample: PBMCs. This clonotype was sampled from a human donor in good health. The CDR3 loop reads CASSPFSTGGDQPQHF. Here the CDR3 DNA reads TGTGCCAGCAGTCCCTTCTCGACCGGAGGTGATCAGCCCCAGCATTTT.